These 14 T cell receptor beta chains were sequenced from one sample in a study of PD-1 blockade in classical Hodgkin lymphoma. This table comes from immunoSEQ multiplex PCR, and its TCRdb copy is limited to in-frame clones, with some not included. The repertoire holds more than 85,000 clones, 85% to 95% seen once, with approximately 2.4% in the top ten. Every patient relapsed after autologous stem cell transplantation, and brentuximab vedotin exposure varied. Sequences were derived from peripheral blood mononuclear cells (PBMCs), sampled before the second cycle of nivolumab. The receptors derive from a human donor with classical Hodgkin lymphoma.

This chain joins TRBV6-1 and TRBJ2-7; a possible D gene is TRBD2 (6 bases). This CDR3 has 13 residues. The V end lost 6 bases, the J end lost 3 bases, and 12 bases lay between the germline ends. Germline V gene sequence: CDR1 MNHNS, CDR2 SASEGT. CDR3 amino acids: CASSGGSHYEQYF. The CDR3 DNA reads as TGTGCCAGCAGCGGAGGGAGTCACTACGAGCAGTACTTC.

The CDR3 coding sequence is TGCGCCAGCACAAGGATTTACGAGCAGTACTTC. Encoded protein: CASTRIYEQYF. V is TRBV5-1 and J is TRBJ2-7, with D hard to call. V was shortened by 6 bases and J by 4 bases, with 8 bases between the two germline ends. The CDR3 contains 11 residues. CDR1 SGHRS and CDR2 YFSETQ come from the germline V gene.

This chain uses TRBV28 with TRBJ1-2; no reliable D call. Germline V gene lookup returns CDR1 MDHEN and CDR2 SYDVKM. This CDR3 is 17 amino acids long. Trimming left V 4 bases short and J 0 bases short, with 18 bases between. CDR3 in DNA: TGTGCCAGCAGTTCAGCAGTGGTGCTACAACCTAACTATGGCTACACCTTC. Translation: CASSSAVVLQPNYGYTF.

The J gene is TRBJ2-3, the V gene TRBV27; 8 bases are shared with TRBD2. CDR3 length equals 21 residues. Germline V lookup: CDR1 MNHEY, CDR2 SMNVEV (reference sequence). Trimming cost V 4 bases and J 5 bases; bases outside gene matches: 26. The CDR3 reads CASSSPGRASLSGRRKDTQYF. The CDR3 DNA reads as TGTGCCAGCAGTTCCCCGGGGAGAGCTTCTTTGAGCGGGAGAAGGAAAGATACGCAGTATTTT.

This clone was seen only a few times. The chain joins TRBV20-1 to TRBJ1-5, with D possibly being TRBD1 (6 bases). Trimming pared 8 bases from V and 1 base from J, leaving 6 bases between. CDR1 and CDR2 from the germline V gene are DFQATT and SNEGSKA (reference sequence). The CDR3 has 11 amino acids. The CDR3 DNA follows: TGCAGTACAGGGAGCAATCAGCCCCAGCATTTT. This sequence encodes CSTGSNQPQHF.

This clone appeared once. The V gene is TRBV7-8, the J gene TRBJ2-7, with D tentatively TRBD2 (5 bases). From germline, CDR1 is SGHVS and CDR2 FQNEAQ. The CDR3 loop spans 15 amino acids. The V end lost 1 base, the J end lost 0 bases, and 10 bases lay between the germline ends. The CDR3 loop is CASSLVSGNSYEQYF. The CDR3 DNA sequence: TGTGCCAGCAGCTTAGTAAGCGGAAACTCCTACGAGCAGTACTTC.

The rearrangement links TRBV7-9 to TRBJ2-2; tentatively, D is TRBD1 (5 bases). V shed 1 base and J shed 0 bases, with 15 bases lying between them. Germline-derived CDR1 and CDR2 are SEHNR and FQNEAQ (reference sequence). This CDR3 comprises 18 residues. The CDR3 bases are TGTGCCAGCAGCTTAGGGGATAGACAGCGCGCGAACACCGGGGAGCTGTTTTTT. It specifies CASSLGDRQRANTGELFF.

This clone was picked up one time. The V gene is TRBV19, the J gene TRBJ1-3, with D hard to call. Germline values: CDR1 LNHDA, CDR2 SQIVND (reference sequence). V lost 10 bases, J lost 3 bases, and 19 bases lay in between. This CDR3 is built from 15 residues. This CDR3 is CATLRGGLIGNTIYF. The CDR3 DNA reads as TGTGCCACCCTGCGCGGCGGGTTAATTGGAAACACCATATATTTT.

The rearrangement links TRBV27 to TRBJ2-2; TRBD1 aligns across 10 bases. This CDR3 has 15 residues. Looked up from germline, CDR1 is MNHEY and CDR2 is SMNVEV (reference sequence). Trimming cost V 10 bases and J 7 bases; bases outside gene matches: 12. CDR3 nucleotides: TGTGCCACCTCGCCGGGACAGGGGCCTTTCGGGGAGCTGTTTTTT. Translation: CATSPGQGPFGELFF.

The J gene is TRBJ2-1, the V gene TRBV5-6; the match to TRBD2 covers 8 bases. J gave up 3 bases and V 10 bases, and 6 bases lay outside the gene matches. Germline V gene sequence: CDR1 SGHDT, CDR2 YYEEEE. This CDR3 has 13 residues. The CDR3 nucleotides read TGTGCCGGAAGTAGCGGGAACTACAATGAGCAGTTCTTC. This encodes CAGSSGNYNEQFF.

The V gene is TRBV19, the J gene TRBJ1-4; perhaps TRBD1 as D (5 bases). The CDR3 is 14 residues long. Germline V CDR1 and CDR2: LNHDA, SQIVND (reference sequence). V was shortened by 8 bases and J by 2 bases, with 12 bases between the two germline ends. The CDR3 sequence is CASGGVNTNEKLFF. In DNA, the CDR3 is TGTGCCAGTGGAGGGGTTAATACTAATGAAAAACTGTTTTTT.

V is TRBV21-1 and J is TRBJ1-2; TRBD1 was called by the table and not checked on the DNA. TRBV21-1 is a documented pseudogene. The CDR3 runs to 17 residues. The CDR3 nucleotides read TGTGCCAGCAGTCTACCTCAGGCAAGCACTTCTAACTATGGCTACACCTTC. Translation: CASSLPQASTSNYGYTF.

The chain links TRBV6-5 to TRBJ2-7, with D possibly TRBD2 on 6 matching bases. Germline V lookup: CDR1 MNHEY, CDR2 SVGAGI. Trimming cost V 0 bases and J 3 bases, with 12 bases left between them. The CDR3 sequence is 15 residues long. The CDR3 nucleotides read TGTGCCAGCAGTTACTCTGGCCAGGGAGGCTACGAGCAGTACTTC. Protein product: CASSYSGQGGYEQYF.

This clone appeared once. The CDR3: CAWTGYNEKLFF. DNA for the CDR3: TGTGCCTGGACAGGGTATAATGAAAAACTGTTTTTT. This chain links TRBV30 with TRBJ1-4; perhaps TRBD1 as D (5 bases). V lost 4 bases to trimming and J lost 4 bases, with 7 bases between them. Germline assignment: CDR1 GTSNPN and CDR2 SVGIG (reference sequence). The CDR3 is 12 amino acids.